This TCR beta chain was recovered during a study of cytomegalovirus exposure and HLA in healthy donors. The study, taken as a whole, reports: In vitro testing confirmed three CMV-associated chains as specific for CMV antigens. A later analysis linked a missense DCLRE1C variant to TCR beta V- and J-gene trimming.

Per the germline V gene, CDR1 is SGHNT and CDR2 is YENEEA. CDR3 length equals 15 residues. V lost 5 bases, J lost 4 bases, and 17 bases lay in between. Researchers ran the PCR with 60 Vbeta and 13 Jbeta primers. Method: immunoSEQ multiplex PCR; TCRdb's copy keeps in-frame clones and lacks some. The sample comprises 130,000 or so clones, 70% to 80% of which are singletons, and 1.5% to 2% rests with the top ten. To note about this clone: Its target is unknown.

This sequence was found in a female donor in good health and CMV-seronegative. J is TRBJ2-5 and V is TRBV11-3, with D maybe TRBD2 (5 bases). Specimen: PBMCs. CDR3 sequence (DNA): TGTGCCAGCAGCCCCCGGACGGGGATGGGAGAGACCCAGTACTTC. Translated, it gives CASSPRTGMGETQYF.